Included here is one TCR beta chain sequence, with context. Antigen: not known. V lost 5 bases and J lost 8, with 12 bases in between. The CDR3 totals 12 residues. Germline V lookup: CDR1 LNHDA, CDR2 SQIVND (reference sequence). This entry belongs to a study of graft-versus-host responses after intestinal transplantation. Looking at the study overall: Recipients had transplants, and these were multivisceral, liver-intestinal, or isolated intestinal.

The protocol was immunoSEQ multiplex PCR, while the TCRdb copy is restricted to in-frame clones and leaves out a portion. The sample holds around 130,000 clones, roughly 92% seen once. Study-wide points: Recipient bone marrow held GvH clones, some seen earlier in ileum or blood.

The sequences come from unstimulated CD4+ T cells sorted from spleen or lymph node cells, collected before intestinal transplant. This chain uses TRBV19 with TRBJ1-2; D might be TRBD1 (6 bases). This receptor was obtained from a human donor who received an intestinal transplant. The CDR3 DNA reads TGTGCCAGTAGTCCTAGGGACACCGGCTACACCTTC. It specifies CASSPRDTGYTF.